This is a list of T cell receptor beta chains from one sample in a study of cytomegalovirus exposure and HLA in healthy donors. Data came from immunoSEQ multiplex PCR; TCRdb stores just in-frame clones and leaves some out. The sample records some 77,000 clones, 60% to 80% being singletons. The sample was PBMCs. The receptors were gathered from a woman between 40 and 50 years old in good health and CMV-seronegative. CDR3s include the opening cysteine and the closing phenylalanine or tryptophan. The D gene is left open where the match is weak. Part of the rows lack a size; the others show once, few, many or a class for expanded clones.

D	V	J	size	CDR3	DNA
NA	TRBV7-8	TRBJ1-2	NA	CASSRGWNKVEGYTF	TGTGCCAGCAGCCGGGGATGGAACAAGGTGGAGGGCTACACCTTC
TRBD1	TRBV28	TRBJ2-3	NA	CASSPTAGQAHPSTDTQYF	TGTGCCAGCAGTCCAACCGCCGGACAGGCCCATCCTAGCACAGATACGCAGTATTTT
NA	TRBV6-4	TRBJ2-2	NA	CASSDSLYQGAGELFF	TGTGCCAGCAGTGACTCGTTATACCAAGGGGCCGGGGAGCTGTTTTTT
TRBD1	TRBV4-3	TRBJ1-1	NA	CASSQSYRGNTEAFF	TGCGCCAGCAGTCAGTCGTACAGGGGAAACACTGAAGCTTTCTTT
TRBD1	TRBV20-1	TRBJ2-3	NA	CSAGDSWTQYF	TGCAGTGCGGGGGACAGCTGGACGCAGTATTTT
TRBD1	TRBV19	TRBJ2-2	NA	CASTQTTGGAGGELFF	TGTGCCAGCACACAAACTACAGGGGGCGCGGGCGGGGAGCTGTTTTTT
TRBD1	TRBV18	TRBJ1-1	NA	CASSELRDSEAFF	TGTGCCAGCTCAGAACTCCGGGACAGTGAAGCTTTCTTT
NA	TRBV5-1	TRBJ2-5	few	CASSVSGVGETQYF	TGCGCCAGCAGCGTATCAGGGGTAGGGGAGACCCAGTACTTC
TRBD1	TRBV28	TRBJ2-7	once	CASSRNRGRTYEQYF	TGTGCCAGCAGTCGAAACAGGGGACGAACATACGAGCAGTACTTC
NA	TRBV28	TRBJ1-6	NA	CASSFRENSPLHF	TGTGCCAGCAGTTTTCGCGAGAATTCACCCCTCCACTTT
NA	TRBV4-2	TRBJ2-1	NA	CASSQDRFGEQFF	TGTGCCAGCAGCCAAGACAGGTTCGGTGAGCAGTTCTTC
NA	TRBV27	TRBJ1-3	NA	CASSFSITGNTIYF	TGTGCCAGCAGTTTCTCAATTACAGGAAACACCATATATTTT
NA	TRBV7-2	TRBJ2-7	NA	CASSQRGSHEQYF	TGTGCCAGCAGCCAGAGAGGTAGCCACGAGCAGTACTTC